Sequencing of this T cell receptor beta chain was carried out in a study of cytomegalovirus exposure and HLA in healthy donors (dated 2017 in TCRdb). For the study in its entirety: In an earlier analysis of under 750 of the donors, 250 to 350 Gb of sequence data and just under 120 million unique TCR beta sequences from roughly 190 million T cells were reported. Of the roughly 400 genotyped donors, 65% to 90% were placed in the genetic ancestry cluster associated with self-reported Caucasian donors. All discovery cohort repertoires had been generated using a single sequencing platform. Typing coverage varied by locus: roughly 629-630 donors for A, B, C, DRB1 and DQB1; more than 500 for DQA1; around 570 for DPA1; 400 to 480 for DPB1. Rather than drawing on any new phenotypic data, the later analysis identified candidate immune exposures from TCR beta sequences and the way those sequences occurred across donors. The study was designed to test whether signatures of past pathogen exposure could be identified by cataloging public T cell receptors. Class I and class II HLA loci were covered by the typing at four-digit resolution. Donor age, sex, ethnicity and CMV serostatus were collected together with the repertoire data. A later analysis re-analyzed previously published TCR beta repertoires from 660 or so donors and added high-resolution HLA genotyping to study TCR occurrence patterns. An early release covering roughly 640 HLA-typed donors comprised about 300 gigabases of sequencing data and around 80 million unique TCR sequences. The study combined high-throughput TCR immunosequencing, statistical association of individual TCRs with disease status, and machine learning to predict cytomegalovirus infection status. About five DR-DQ haplotypes were handled as single units for association and clustering because linkage in the cohort was strong. An earlier analysis of 587 of the donors used high-throughput TCR beta sequencing to judge whether each TCR beta V gene segment behaved as functional or pseudogenic. Besides the first cohort of roughly 640 subjects, a separate validation cohort made up of about 120 different subjects was used. Among over 350 genotyped donors of the cohort, an average of about 240,000 unique TCR beta nucleotide sequences were sequenced per donor, about a sixth of them non-productive. A later genetic analysis used genome-wide SNP genotypes for about three fifths of the 666 donors, treating that subset as a discovery cohort. The T cell repertoires of about 700 subjects were profiled by immunosequencing and related to cytomegalovirus serostatus. What the research found in general, with its limitations: A later genetic analysis associated a missense DCLRE1C variant with V-gene and J-gene trimming of TCR beta chains, and an independent cohort replicated the association. Only TCR beta chains were sequenced in this cohort, and the absence of alpha or paired-chain data limited detectable features. A later genetic analysis reported fewer N-insertions in productive TCRs among donors in an Asian-associated ancestry cluster than the roughly 700-donor mean. Because HLA typing was missing for some donors at each locus, association tests included only the typed subset. Sequencing depth was assumed to be roughly uniform across donors in the presence/absence analyses, though that assumption may not hold. A further reported finding was that TCR beta sequences accurately predicted the HLA-A and HLA-B alleles for most subjects in the first cohort. The authors suggested that the approach could potentially be generalized to other disease states and immunological phenotypes. Correlated functional status among segregating V segments might be attributable to linkage disequilibrium, but an unknown experimental factor could not be ruled out. In both the original and validation cohorts, the classifier was reported to diagnose cytomegalovirus status with high specificity and sensitivity. In a later analysis, several top co-occurrence clusters were reported to appear linked to parvovirus B19, influenza, CMV and Epstein-Barr virus. In a later analysis, TCR association rates were found to vary across HLA loci, with the most associated TCRs seen for DRB1 alleles and the fewest for HLA-C alleles. In an earlier analysis of roughly 560 of the donors, most TCR beta V segments were observed in productive rearrangements about 87% or about 30% of the time, broadly matching IMGT annotations. Specific HLA alleles were associated with 15,000 to 20,000 TCR beta sequences at a false discovery rate of 0.05 in a later analysis. Across donors, most TCR sequences were observed very rarely, whereas some public TCRs were present in many individuals. When HLA alleles, especially DR and DQ, strongly co-occurred, attributing TCR associations to individual alleles was difficult. The sequencing pipeline was judged likely to have produced a cluster of highly shared sequence variants as a technical artifact. Compared with equally common non-associated chains, HLA-associated TCR beta chains in a later analysis were more clonally expanded and had lower generation probabilities. The only immune exposure information available for the cohort was CMV serostatus. In the study, around 150 TCR beta chains were listed as associated with cytomegalovirus. A later analysis found that most CMV-associated TCR beta chains appeared HLA-restricted, with HLA associations seemingly driven largely by CMV exposure. In vitro tests confirmed that a few of the cytomegalovirus-associated TCR beta chains recognize cytomegalovirus antigens. Some IMGT-functional V segments, including TRBV6-2 and TRBV6-3, could not be told apart with the 87-base-pair reads, so those segments were excluded. The earlier analysis of some 540 of the donors excluded around 17 rarely observed V segments, including chromosome 9 orphons, because counts were too low.

The cohort comprised several hundred healthy bone marrow donors. All cohort members were sampled while nominally healthy, although unrecorded immune exposures were likely present. The donor was CMV seropositive and was included in the group of 300 or so seropositive cohort members. Every donor gave a peripheral blood sample, and the peripheral blood mononuclear cells from that sample were used for TCR beta sequencing. Genomic DNA extraction from the blood cell samples was performed with the Qiagen DNeasy Blood Extraction Kit. The CDR3 covers 14 residues, taking in both the cysteine and the phenylalanine. The entry retains the CDR3 DNA only, 42 bases that are in frame from base 1. V is reduced by 8 bases and J by 2 bases, leaving a spacing of 13 bases between them. Sequences LNHDA (CDR1) and SQIVND (CDR2) are obtained from the germline V gene (reference sequence). A word on this clone: This receptor's antigen is unknown. No much larger clonotype is one base removed from it; base qualities were not supplied.

The method behind the library was the immunoSEQ multiplex PCR assay. The multiplex PCR relied on a mix of 60 forward primers for TCR Vbeta segments and 13 reverse primers for TCR Jbeta segments. The CDR3 region of rearranged TCR beta genes was amplified from genomic DNA by a multiplex PCR assay. The Illumina HiSeq System was used to sequence the amplified TCR beta libraries as 87-base-pair reads. In the paper's pipeline: A later analysis tallied 75 million to 85 million unique TCR beta chains across the 550 to 850 repertoires, and about 12 million of those chains were shared by two or more donors. A nearest-neighbor algorithm error-corrected the raw reads and collapsed the reads into unique sequences, merging closely related sequences to remove PCR and sequencing errors. CDR3 sequences were aligned to IMGT reference sequences to assign V, D and J gene segments. For a sequence to be retained, a match of at least six nucleotides was required to both a V gene segment and a J gene segment. Rearrangements were classified as productive when the CDR3 lacked stop codons and remained in frame with V and J, and all other rearrangements were classified as non-productive. Following IMGT convention, CDR3 was defined as the stretch from the second conserved V-encoded cysteine up to the conserved J-encoded phenylalanine. The earlier analysis of a few hundred of the donors excluded any sequence lacking an unambiguous match to a single V gene segment. An earlier analysis of about 600 of the donors called V segments functional above 56.7% productive rearrangements and segregating when the between-donor standard deviation exceeded 5%. A statistical classification framework was developed to diagnose cytomegalovirus status using the catalog of TCR beta chain sequences. In a later analysis, V and J genes were assigned by comparing TCR nucleotide sequences against IMGT/GENE-DB human TR gene sequences. Using the TCRdist pipeline, a later analysis assigned CDR3 sequences along with most-parsimonious VDJ recombination scenarios. In a later analysis, each TCR beta chain was defined by its CDR3 amino acid sequence together with its V-gene family, and reads lacking a unique V-gene family were excluded. A later analysis removed nearly 600 highly shared, low-generation-probability nucleotide sequences to deal with suspected cross-contamination and a sequencing artifact. In a later analysis, a clonal expansion index for each public chain was calculated from normalized within-repertoire ranks of inferred template counts. A later analysis computed generation probabilities with a VDJ recombination model fitted to out-of-frame rearrangements, and checked the results against IGoR. In a later analysis, TCR-TCR, TCR-HLA and TCR-CMV co-occurrence was scored with hypergeometric tests, and a repertoire-size bias correction was applied to TCR pairs. To estimate false discovery rates, a later analysis permuted the HLA or CMV assignments 20 times. A later analysis grouped co-occurring TCRs with DBSCAN, adding TCRdist sequence similarity when clustering within HLA-allele-positive subsets. Co-occurrence clustering excluded repertoires with fewer than 30,000 or more than 120,000 public chains, plus five with anomalous nucleotide sharing. TCRdb provides this immuneACCESS table in a form limited to in-frame rearrangements. Some clones are lacking; in checked studies, under half of them reflect an unresolved V gene, and why the rest are absent is not known. V and J calls and clone size are those listed in that table; D and trimming were worked out from the DNA. The sample records over 100,000 clones, 70% to 85% of which are singletons. About 3% of the sample rests with the top ten.

Material: PBMCs. The TCR comes from a woman aged 18-29 years in good health and CMV-seropositive. The chain employs TRBV19 and TRBJ1-5, with a weak D call of TRBD1 (5 bases match). The nucleotide sequence is TGTGCCAGTCCGGCGGGGGTAGGCAATCAGCCCCAGCATTTT. The resulting protein is CASPAGVGNQPQHF.